These T cell receptor beta chains were read from a single sample in a study of control samples from healthy donors and cancer patients. Measured with immunoSEQ multiplex PCR; TCRdb has only the in-frame clones, and not every one. The repertoire holds approximately 150,000 clones, with about 95% as singletons. The material sequenced was PBMCs. Receptor source: a man in his sixties with colorectal cancer. Each CDR3 is given with its conserved first and last residue. Fields, in order: J gene, V gene, D gene, clone size, CDR3 protein, CDR3 DNA. D genes are given only for firm matches. Some rows mark clone size as missing; the rest say once, few, many or name a class of expanded clone.

J: TRBJ1-2
V: TRBV21-1
D: -
size: -
CDR3: CASSAPFFQRSGYGYTF
DNA: TGTGCCAGCAGCGCCCCCTTTTTCCAGCGCTCGGGCTATGGCTACACCTTC

J: TRBJ1-1
V: TRBV11-2
D: -
size: few
CDR3: CASSLTSGPYVNTEAFF
DNA: TGTGCCAGCAGCCTGACCTCCGGGCCATACGTAAACACTGAAGCTTTCTTT

J: TRBJ2-3
V: TRBV10-3
D: TRBD2
size: -
CDR3: CATEASGDPDTQYF
DNA: TGTGCCACCGAGGCTAGCGGGGACCCAGATACGCAGTATTTT

J: TRBJ1-2
V: TRBV30
D: TRBD1
size: -
CDR3: CAWNPVGTGGYGYTF
DNA: TGTGCCTGGAACCCCGTTGGGACAGGGGGCTATGGCTACACCTTC

J: TRBJ1-1
V: TRBV10-2
D: TRBD1
size: -
CDR3: CASRGQEGGTEAFF
DNA: TGCGCCAGCAGGGGACAGGAGGGGGGCACTGAAGCTTTCTTT

J: TRBJ1-2
V: TRBV18
D: -
size: -
CDR3: CASSPLDGNYGYTF
DNA: TGTGCCAGCTCACCTTTGGACGGTAACTATGGCTACACCTTC

J: TRBJ1-1
V: TRBV7-9
D: -
size: -
CDR3: CASSQIQGTAEAFF
DNA: TGTGCCAGCAGCCAAATACAGGGTACCGCTGAAGCTTTCTTT

J: TRBJ1-1
V: TRBV18
D: TRBD1
size: -
CDR3: CASSLDRAFTEAFF
DNA: TGTGCCAGCTCACTCGACAGGGCCTTCACTGAAGCTTTCTTT

J: TRBJ2-2
V: TRBV19
D: TRBD1
size: -
CDR3: CASKGTGIHTGELFF
DNA: TGTGCCAGTAAGGGGACAGGGATTCACACCGGGGAGCTGTTTTTT

J: TRBJ1-2
V: TRBV2
D: -
size: -
CDR3: CASSGEPGYGYTF
DNA: TGTGCCAGCAGCGGTGAGCCCGGCTATGGCTACACCTTC

J: TRBJ1-2
V: TRBV29-1
D: TRBD1
size: -
CDR3: CSVAAGGGGYTF
DNA: TGCAGCGTTGCGGCAGGGGGCGGTGGCTACACCTTC

J: TRBJ2-5
V: TRBV3-1/TRBV3-2
D: -
size: -
CDR3: CASSQAEVRVKTQYF
DNA: TGTGCCAGCAGCCAAGCGGAGGTTCGGGTGAAGACCCAGTACTTC

J: TRBJ2-7
V: TRBV6-5
D: -
size: -
CDR3: CASSLGGSSYEQYF
DNA: TGTGCCAGCAGTTTAGGGGGTTCCTCCTACGAGCAGTACTTC

J: TRBJ2-7
V: TRBV10-2
D: TRBD2
size: -
CDR3: CASSESLAGGPYEQYF
DNA: TGCGCCAGCAGTGAGTCCCTAGCGGGGGGGCCCTACGAGCAGTACTTC

J: TRBJ1-2
V: TRBV19
D: -
size: -
CDR3: CASSSKSGWQYGYTF
DNA: TGTGCCAGTAGTTCCAAGTCGGGGTGGCAATATGGCTACACCTTC

J: TRBJ1-1
V: TRBV5-1
D: -
size: -
CDR3: CASSLDVQGNTEAFF
DNA: TGCGCCAGCAGCTTGGATGTACAAGGGAACACTGAAGCTTTCTTT

J: TRBJ1-2
V: TRBV19
D: -
size: -
CDR3: CASSIGSVPAYGYTF
DNA: TGTGCCAGTAGTATAGGATCAGTACCAGCCTATGGCTACACCTTC

J: TRBJ1-4
V: TRBV6-5
D: -
size: -
CDR3: CASSYSVATNEKLFF
DNA: TGTGCCAGCAGTTACTCGGTTGCAACTAATGAAAAACTGTTTTTT

J: TRBJ2-1
V: TRBV7-9
D: TRBD1
size: -
CDR3: CASSFAGTGGASVEQFF
DNA: TGTGCCAGCAGCTTCGCCGGGACAGGGGGCGCGAGTGTTGAGCAGTTCTTC

J: TRBJ1-4
V: TRBV2
D: -
size: -
CDR3: CASKSQFGEKLFF
DNA: TGTGCCAGCAAGTCACAGTTTGGTGAAAAACTGTTTTTT

J: TRBJ1-1
V: TRBV30
D: -
size: -
CDR3: CAWMVGRGRTEAFF
DNA: TGTGCCTGGATGGTCGGGCGGGGGAGGACTGAAGCTTTCTTT

J: TRBJ1-5
V: TRBV6-6
D: -
size: -
CDR3: CASSYSSNQPQHF
DNA: TGTGCCAGCAGTTACTCCAGCAATCAGCCCCAGCATTTT

J: TRBJ1-1
V: TRBV27
D: -
size: once
CDR3: CASSLEGGNTEAFF
DNA: TGTGCCAGCAGTTTGGAGGGGGGGAACACTGAAGCTTTCTTT

J: TRBJ2-2
V: TRBV5-4
D: -
size: -
CDR3: CASSRGGASNTGELFF
DNA: TGTGCCAGCAGCCGTGGGGGGGCTTCGAACACCGGGGAGCTGTTTTTT

J: TRBJ2-3
V: TRBV2
D: TRBD1
size: -
CDR3: CASSEDRPGGITDTQYF
DNA: TGTGCCAGCAGTGAAGACCGGCCAGGGGGCATCACAGATACGCAGTATTTT

J: TRBJ1-2
V: TRBV10-2
D: -
size: -
CDR3: CASRSAGANYGYTF
DNA: TGCGCCAGCAGATCGGCAGGGGCTAACTATGGCTACACCTTC

J: TRBJ1-6
V: TRBV19
D: TRBD1
size: once
CDR3: CASSIRAGGSYNSPLHF
DNA: TGTGCCAGTAGTATAAGAGCAGGGGGATCCTATAATTCACCCCTCCACTTT

J: TRBJ1-5
V: TRBV19
D: TRBD1
size: -
CDR3: CASAGQINQPQHF
DNA: TGTGCCAGTGCGGGACAGATCAATCAGCCCCAGCATTTT

J: TRBJ2-5
V: TRBV19
D: TRBD2
size: -
CDR3: CASSMDSAGGQETQYF
DNA: TGTGCCAGTAGTATGGACTCTGCGGGGGGGCAAGAGACCCAGTACTTC

J: TRBJ1-6
V: TRBV15
D: -
size: -
CDR3: CATSRGKGSNSPLHF
DNA: TGTGCCACCAGCAGAGGAAAGGGGTCTAATTCACCCCTCCACTTT

J: TRBJ1-2
V: TRBV12-3/TRBV12-4
D: -
size: -
CDR3: CASSLGNYGYTF
DNA: TGTGCCAGCAGTTTAGGAAACTATGGCTACACCTTC

J: TRBJ1-1
V: TRBV21-1
D: -
size: -
CDR3: CASSTRTGKNTEAFF
DNA: TGTGCCAGCAGCACCAGGACAGGAAAGAACACTGAAGCTTTCTTT

J: TRBJ2-7
V: TRBV11-2
D: -
size: -
CDR3: CASSRDSLIDEQYF
DNA: TGTGCCAGCAGCAGAGACAGTCTGATCGACGAGCAGTACTTC

J: TRBJ2-7
V: TRBV27
D: -
size: -
CDR3: CASSLGNSYEQYF
DNA: TGTGCCAGCAGTTTAGGGAACTCCTACGAGCAGTACTTC

J: TRBJ2-7
V: TRBV2
D: -
size: -
CDR3: CASSGGDPTYEQYF
DNA: TGTGCCAGCAGTGGAGGGGATCCCACCTACGAGCAGTACTTC

J: TRBJ1-1
V: TRBV5-1
D: -
size: -
CDR3: CASSLDAVWTEAFF
DNA: TGCGCCAGCAGCTTGGACGCGGTTTGGACTGAAGCTTTCTTT

J: TRBJ2-1
V: TRBV6-5
D: TRBD2
size: once
CDR3: CASSSPSGQFF
DNA: TGTGCCAGCAGTTCCCCTAGCGGGCAGTTCTTC

J: TRBJ2-5
V: TRBV18
D: -
size: -
CDR3: CASSQNLDSQETQYF
DNA: TGTGCCAGCTCACAAAACCTGGACAGCCAAGAGACCCAGTACTTC

J: TRBJ1-5
V: TRBV6-2/TRBV6-3
D: -
size: -
CDR3: CASSPPGPSNQPQHF
DNA: TGTGCCAGCAGTCCCCCGGGACCAAGCAATCAGCCCCAGCATTTT

J: TRBJ1-2
V: TRBV5-1
D: -
size: -
CDR3: CASSLGRNYGYTF
DNA: TGCGCCAGCAGCTTGGGCCGTAACTATGGCTACACCTTC

J: TRBJ1-5
V: TRBV7-2
D: -
size: -
CDR3: CASSLASGPNQPQHF
DNA: TGTGCCAGCAGCTTAGCGTCGGGACCTAATCAGCCCCAGCATTTT

J: TRBJ2-7
V: TRBV5-1
D: -
size: once
CDR3: CASSLEGTLLSYEQYF
DNA: TGCGCCAGCAGCTTGGAGGGGACCCTCCTCTCCTACGAGCAGTACTTC

J: TRBJ2-7
V: TRBV5-6
D: -
size: -
CDR3: CASSFGTEYEQYF
DNA: TGTGCCAGCAGCTTCGGGACGGAATACGAGCAGTACTTC

J: TRBJ1-2
V: TRBV6-5
D: -
size: -
CDR3: CASRYRRGDYGYTF
DNA: TGTGCCAGCAGATACCGACGGGGCGACTATGGCTACACCTTC

J: TRBJ2-7
V: TRBV18
D: -
size: -
CDR3: CASSSNGTPEQYF
DNA: TGTGCCAGCTCGTCGAACGGGACCCCCGAGCAGTACTTC

J: TRBJ1-1
V: TRBV29-1
D: -
size: -
CDR3: CSGLGTARFTEAFF
DNA: TGCAGCGGACTCGGGACGGCCCGGTTCACTGAAGCTTTCTTT

J: TRBJ1-2
V: TRBV28
D: -
size: -
CDR3: CASSPATAWTYGYTF
DNA: TGTGCCAGCAGCCCTGCGACAGCATGGACCTATGGCTACACCTTC

J: TRBJ2-3
V: TRBV9
D: TRBD2
size: -
CDR3: CASSVGGGAQDTQYF
DNA: TGTGCCAGCAGCGTAGGCGGGGGGGCGCAAGATACGCAGTATTTT

J: TRBJ2-7
V: TRBV2
D: -
size: -
CDR3: CASSETGASFYEQYF
DNA: TGTGCCAGCAGTGAGACGGGGGCCTCGTTCTACGAGCAGTACTTC

J: TRBJ1-4
V: TRBV11-2
D: -
size: -
CDR3: CASSPGQRNNEKLFF
DNA: TGTGCCAGCAGCCCTGGACAGAGAAATAATGAAAAACTGTTTTTT

J: TRBJ2-3
V: TRBV3-1/TRBV3-2
D: -
size: -
CDR3: CASSQVGGLGYTQYF
DNA: TGTGCCAGCAGCCAAGTCGGCGGGTTGGGTTATACGCAGTATTTT

J: TRBJ1-2
V: TRBV30
D: TRBD1
size: -
CDR3: CAWSPGTGEGYTF
DNA: TGTGCCTGGTCCCCCGGGACAGGGGAAGGCTACACCTTC

J: TRBJ1-3
V: TRBV7-9
D: -
size: -
CDR3: CASSPDGYSGNTIYF
DNA: TGTGCCAGCTCCCCTGACGGTTACTCTGGAAACACCATATATTTT

J: TRBJ1-4
V: TRBV6-5
D: -
size: -
CDR3: CASSYSGAATNEKLFF
DNA: TGTGCCAGCAGTTACTCAGGGGCTGCAACTAATGAAAAACTGTTTTTT

J: TRBJ1-2
V: TRBV18
D: -
size: -
CDR3: CASSPDSNYGYTF
DNA: TGTGCCAGCTCACCTGACAGCAACTATGGCTACACCTTC